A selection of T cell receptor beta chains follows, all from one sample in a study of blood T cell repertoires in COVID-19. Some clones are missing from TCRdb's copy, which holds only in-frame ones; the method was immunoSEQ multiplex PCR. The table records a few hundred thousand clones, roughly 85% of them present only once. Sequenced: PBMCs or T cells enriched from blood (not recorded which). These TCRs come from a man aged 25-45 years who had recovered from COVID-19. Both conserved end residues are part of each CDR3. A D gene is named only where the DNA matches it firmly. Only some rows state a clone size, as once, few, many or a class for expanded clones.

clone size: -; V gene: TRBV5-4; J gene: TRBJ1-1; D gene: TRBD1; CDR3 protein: CASSPEPGQGALGAFF; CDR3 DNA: TGTGCCAGCAGCCCAGAACCGGGACAGGGGGCGCTGGGGGCTTTCTTT
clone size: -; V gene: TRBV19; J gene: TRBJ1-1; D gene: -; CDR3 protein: CASSAWEMNTEAFF; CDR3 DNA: TGTGCCAGTAGTGCTTGGGAGATGAACACTGAAGCTTTCTTT
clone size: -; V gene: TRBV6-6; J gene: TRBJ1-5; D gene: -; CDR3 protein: CASSYVTGSNQPQHF; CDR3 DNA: TGTGCCAGCAGTTATGTAACAGGGAGCAATCAGCCCCAGCATTTT
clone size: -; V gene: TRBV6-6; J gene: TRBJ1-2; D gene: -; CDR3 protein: CASSSAGYTF; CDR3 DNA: TGTGCCAGCAGTTCCGCGGGCTACACCTTC
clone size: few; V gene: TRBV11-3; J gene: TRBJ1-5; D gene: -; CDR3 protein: CASTQARRTYSNQPQHF; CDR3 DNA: TGTGCCAGCACCCAGGCTCGGAGGACTTATAGCAATCAGCCCCAGCATTTT
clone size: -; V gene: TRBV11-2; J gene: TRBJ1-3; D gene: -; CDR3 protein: CASSHPPGAWGNTIYF; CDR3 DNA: TGTGCCAGCAGCCACCCCCCAGGGGCTTGGGGAAACACCATATATTTT
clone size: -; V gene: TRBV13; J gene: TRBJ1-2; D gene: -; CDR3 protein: CASSFTGSYGYTF; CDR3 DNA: TGTGCCAGCAGCTTCACAGGTTCCTATGGCTACACCTTC
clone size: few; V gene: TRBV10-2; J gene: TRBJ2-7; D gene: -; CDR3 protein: CASRGPREQYF; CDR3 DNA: TGCGCCAGCAGGGGCCCCCGCGAGCAGTACTTC
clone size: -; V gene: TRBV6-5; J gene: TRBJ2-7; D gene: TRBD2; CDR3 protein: CASSYQPGLPEQYF; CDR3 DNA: TGTGCCAGCAGTTATCAACCGGGACTACCCGAGCAGTACTTC
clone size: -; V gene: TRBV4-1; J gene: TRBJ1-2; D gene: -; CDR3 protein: CASSQGRAGVGRGYTF; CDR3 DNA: TGCGCCAGCAGCCAAGGACGGGCAGGGGTCGGGAGGGGCTACACCTTC
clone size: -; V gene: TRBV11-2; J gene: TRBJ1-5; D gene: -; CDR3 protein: CASSLQASNQPQHF; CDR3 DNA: TGTGCCAGCAGCTTACAGGCTTCCAATCAGCCCCAGCATTTT
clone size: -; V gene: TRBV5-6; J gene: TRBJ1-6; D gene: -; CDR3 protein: CASTLSYGERSPLHF; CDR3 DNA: TGTGCCAGCACCCTATCCTACGGGGAACGTTCACCCCTCCACTTT
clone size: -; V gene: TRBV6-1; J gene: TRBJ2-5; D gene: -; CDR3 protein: CASSAGLLSGGPQETQYF; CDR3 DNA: TGTGCCAGCAGTGCCGGACTCCTGTCGGGGGGCCCCCAAGAGACCCAGTACTTC
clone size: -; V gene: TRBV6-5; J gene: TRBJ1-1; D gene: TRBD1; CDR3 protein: CASSGQGVGTEAFF; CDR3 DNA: TGTGCCAGCAGCGGACAGGGGGTAGGGACTGAAGCTTTCTTT
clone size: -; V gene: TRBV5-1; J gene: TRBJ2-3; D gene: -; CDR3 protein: CASRGWGGADTQYF; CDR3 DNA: TGCGCCAGCAGAGGATGGGGAGGAGCAGATACGCAGTATTTT
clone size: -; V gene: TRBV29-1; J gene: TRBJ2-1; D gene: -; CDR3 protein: CSVTEGLIYNEQFF; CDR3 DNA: TGCAGCGTTACGGAGGGACTGATATACAATGAGCAGTTCTTC
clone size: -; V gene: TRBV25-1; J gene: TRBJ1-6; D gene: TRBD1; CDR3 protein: CASSGDREFSPLHF; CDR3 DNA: TGTGCCAGCAGTGGGGACAGGGAGTTTTCACCCCTCCACTTT
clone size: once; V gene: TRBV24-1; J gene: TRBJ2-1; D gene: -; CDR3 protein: CATSDPRAIGNEQFF; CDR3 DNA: TGTGCCACCAGTGATCCCAGGGCTATCGGCAATGAGCAGTTCTTC
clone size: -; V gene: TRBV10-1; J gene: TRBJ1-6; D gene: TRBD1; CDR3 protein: CASRQTEGTVNSPLHF; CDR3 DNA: TGCGCCAGCAGGCAAACAGAGGGGACAGTTAATTCACCCCTCCACTTT
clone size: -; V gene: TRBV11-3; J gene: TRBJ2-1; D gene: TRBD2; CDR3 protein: CASSLNQAGGNEQFF; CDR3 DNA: TGTGCCAGCAGCTTAAATCAAGCGGGGGGGAATGAGCAGTTCTTC
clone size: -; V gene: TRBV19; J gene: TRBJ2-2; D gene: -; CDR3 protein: CASSIDKGAGELFF; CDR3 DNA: TGTGCCAGTAGTATAGACAAGGGGGCCGGGGAGCTGTTTTTT
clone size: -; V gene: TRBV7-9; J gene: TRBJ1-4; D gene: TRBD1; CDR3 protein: CASSRTGSNEKLFF; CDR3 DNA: TGTGCCAGCAGCCGGACAGGGAGTAATGAAAAACTGTTTTTT
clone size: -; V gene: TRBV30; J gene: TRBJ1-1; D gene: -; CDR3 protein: CAWTLGGNTEAFF; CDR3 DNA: TGTGCCTGGACTTTGGGAGGGAACACTGAAGCTTTCTTT
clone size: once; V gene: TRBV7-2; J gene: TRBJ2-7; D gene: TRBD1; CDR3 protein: CASSRGQAHEQYF; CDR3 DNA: TGTGCCAGCAGCAGGGGACAGGCCCACGAGCAGTACTTC
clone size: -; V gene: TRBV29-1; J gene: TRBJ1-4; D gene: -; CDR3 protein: CSVQQGDEKLFF; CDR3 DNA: TGCAGCGTGCAACAGGGAGATGAAAAACTGTTTTTT
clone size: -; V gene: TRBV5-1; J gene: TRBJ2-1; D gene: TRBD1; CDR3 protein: CASSVDRAHNEQFF; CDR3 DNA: TGCGCCAGCAGCGTGGACAGGGCCCACAATGAGCAGTTCTTC
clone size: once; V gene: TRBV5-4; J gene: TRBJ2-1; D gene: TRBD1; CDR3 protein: CASSPDRGEYNEQFF; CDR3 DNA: TGTGCCAGCAGCCCAGACAGGGGCGAGTACAATGAGCAGTTCTTC
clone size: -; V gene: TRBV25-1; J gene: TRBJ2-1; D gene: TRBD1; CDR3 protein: CASSPHWTGAPRDEQFF; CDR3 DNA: TGTGCCAGCAGCCCCCACTGGACAGGGGCCCCTAGGGATGAGCAGTTCTTC
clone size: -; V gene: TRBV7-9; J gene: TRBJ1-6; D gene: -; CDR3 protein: CASSLIWAGQSSYNSPLHF; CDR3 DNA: TGTGCCAGCAGCTTGATATGGGCCGGACAGAGCTCCTATAATTCACCCCTCCACTTT
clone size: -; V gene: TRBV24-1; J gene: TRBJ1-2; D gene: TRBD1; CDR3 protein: CATSDVGTAYGYTF; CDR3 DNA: TGTGCCACCAGTGACGTAGGGACAGCCTATGGCTACACCTTC
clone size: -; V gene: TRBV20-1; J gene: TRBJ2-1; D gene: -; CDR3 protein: CSASSSAYNEQFF; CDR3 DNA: TGCAGTGCTAGTTCCTCAGCCTACAATGAGCAGTTCTTC
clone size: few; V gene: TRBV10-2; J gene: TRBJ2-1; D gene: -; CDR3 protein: CASSESTLGNEQFF; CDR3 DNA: TGCGCCAGCAGTGAGTCGACTCTAGGCAATGAGCAGTTCTTC
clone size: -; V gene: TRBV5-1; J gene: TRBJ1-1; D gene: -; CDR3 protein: CASSFWRASDTEAFF; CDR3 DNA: TGCGCCAGCAGCTTTTGGAGGGCGTCAGACACTGAAGCTTTCTTT
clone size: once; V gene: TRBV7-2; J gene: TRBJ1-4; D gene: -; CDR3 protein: CASSSPLLEKLFF; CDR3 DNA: TGTGCCAGCAGCTCCCCTCTTCTTGAAAAACTGTTTTTT
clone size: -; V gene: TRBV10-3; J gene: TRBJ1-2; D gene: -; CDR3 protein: CAISEARDTYGYTF; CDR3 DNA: TGTGCCATCAGTGAGGCCAGGGACACCTATGGCTACACCTTC
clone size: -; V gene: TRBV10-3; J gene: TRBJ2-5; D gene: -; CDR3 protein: CAISESQGFGQETQYF; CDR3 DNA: TGTGCCATCAGTGAGTCCCAGGGCTTTGGGCAAGAGACCCAGTACTTC
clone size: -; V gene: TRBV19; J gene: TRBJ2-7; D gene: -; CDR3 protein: CASSIAAESYEQYF; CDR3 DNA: TGTGCCAGTAGTATAGCGGCGGAGAGCTACGAGCAGTACTTC
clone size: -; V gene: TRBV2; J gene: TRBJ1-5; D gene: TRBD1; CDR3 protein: CASSELQGATIHSSNQPQHF; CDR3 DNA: TGTGCCAGCAGTGAATTACAGGGGGCTACTATACACAGTAGCAATCAGCCCCAGCATTTT
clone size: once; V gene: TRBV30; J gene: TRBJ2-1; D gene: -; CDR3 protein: CAWNAGAPYNEQFF; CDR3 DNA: TGTGCCTGGAATGCAGGGGCGCCCTACAATGAGCAGTTCTTC
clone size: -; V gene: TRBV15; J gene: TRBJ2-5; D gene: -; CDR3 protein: CATSRDRQQGGETQYF; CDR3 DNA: TGTGCCACCAGCAGAGATCGTCAACAGGGCGGAGAGACCCAGTACTTC
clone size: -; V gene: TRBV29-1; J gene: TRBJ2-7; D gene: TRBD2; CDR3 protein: CSVATSGVIYEQYF; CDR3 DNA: TGCAGCGTCGCAACTAGCGGGGTAATCTACGAGCAGTACTTC
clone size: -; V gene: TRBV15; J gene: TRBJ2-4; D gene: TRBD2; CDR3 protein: CATSSTTSGLAKNIQYF; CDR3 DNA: TGTGCCACCAGCAGCACCACTAGCGGACTAGCCAAAAACATTCAGTACTTC
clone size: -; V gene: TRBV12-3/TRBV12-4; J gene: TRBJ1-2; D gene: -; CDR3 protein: CASSFRQFYGYTF; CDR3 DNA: TGTGCCAGCAGTTTCCGACAGTTCTATGGCTACACCTTC
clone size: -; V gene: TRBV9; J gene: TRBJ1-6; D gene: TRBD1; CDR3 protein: CASSSGQGNSPLHF; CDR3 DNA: TGTGCCAGCAGCTCGGGACAGGGAAATTCACCCCTCCACTTT
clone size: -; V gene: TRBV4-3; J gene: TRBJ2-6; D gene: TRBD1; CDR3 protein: CASSSGRGYSRGANVLTF; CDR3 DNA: TGCGCCAGCAGCTCTGGCAGGGGGTACTCGAGGGGGGCCAACGTCCTGACTTTC
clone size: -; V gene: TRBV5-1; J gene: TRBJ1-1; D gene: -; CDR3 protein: CASSSVQVNTEAFF; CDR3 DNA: TGCGCCAGCAGCTCCGTACAGGTGAACACTGAAGCTTTCTTT